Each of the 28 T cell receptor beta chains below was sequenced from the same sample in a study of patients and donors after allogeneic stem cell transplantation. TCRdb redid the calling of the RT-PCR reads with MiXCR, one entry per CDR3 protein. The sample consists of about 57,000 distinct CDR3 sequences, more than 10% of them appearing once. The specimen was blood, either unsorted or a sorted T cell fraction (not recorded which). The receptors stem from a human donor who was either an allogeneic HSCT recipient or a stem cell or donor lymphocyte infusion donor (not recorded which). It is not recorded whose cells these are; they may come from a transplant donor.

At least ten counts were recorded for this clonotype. CDR3 DNA sequence: TGTGCCAGCAGCTTGTATTTTGGGGAGACCAGCAATCAGCCCCAGCATTTT. Encoded protein: CASSLYFGETSNQPQHF. V gene TRBV5-6 combines with J gene TRBJ1-5; D uncertain. The germline CDR1 and CDR2 sequences are SGHDT and YYEEEE. The CDR3 is 17 residues long. The V gene lost 1 base and the J gene lost 1 base, with 15 bases spanning the gap.

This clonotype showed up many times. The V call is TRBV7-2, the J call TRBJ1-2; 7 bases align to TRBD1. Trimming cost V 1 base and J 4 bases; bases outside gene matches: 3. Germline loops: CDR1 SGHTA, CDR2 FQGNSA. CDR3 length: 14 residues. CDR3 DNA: TGTGCCAGCAGCTTAGAGCAGGGGGGCTATGGCTACACCTTC. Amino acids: CASSLEQGGYGYTF.

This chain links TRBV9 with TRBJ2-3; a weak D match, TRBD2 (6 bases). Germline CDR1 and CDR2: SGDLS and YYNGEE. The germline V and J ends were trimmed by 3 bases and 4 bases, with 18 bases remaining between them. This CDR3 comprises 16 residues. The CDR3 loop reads CASSASGGVGSDTQYF. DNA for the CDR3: TGTGCCAGCAGCGCTTCTGGAGGGGTAGGATCAGATACGCAGTATTTT.

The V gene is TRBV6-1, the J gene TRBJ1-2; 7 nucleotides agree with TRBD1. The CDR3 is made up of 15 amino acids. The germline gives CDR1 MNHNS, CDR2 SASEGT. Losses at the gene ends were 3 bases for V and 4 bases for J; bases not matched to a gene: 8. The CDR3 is CASSEEGADPYGYTF. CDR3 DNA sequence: TGTGCCAGCAGTGAGGAGGGGGCTGATCCCTATGGCTACACCTTC.

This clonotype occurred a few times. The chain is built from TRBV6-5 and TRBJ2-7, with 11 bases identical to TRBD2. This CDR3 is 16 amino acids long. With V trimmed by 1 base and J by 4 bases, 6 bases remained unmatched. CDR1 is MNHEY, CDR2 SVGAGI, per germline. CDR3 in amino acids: CASSYLGTSGGYEQYF. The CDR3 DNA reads TGTGCCAGCAGTTACTTGGGGACTAGCGGAGGGTACGAGCAGTACTTC.

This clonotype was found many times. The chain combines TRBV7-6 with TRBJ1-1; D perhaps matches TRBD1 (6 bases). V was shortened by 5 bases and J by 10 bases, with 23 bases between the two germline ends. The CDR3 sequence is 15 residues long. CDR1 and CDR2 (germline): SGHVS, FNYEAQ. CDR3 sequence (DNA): TGTGCCAGCAGCGCGACCACAACAGGGCAGAGTGGAGCTTTCTTT. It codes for CASSATTTGQSGAFF.

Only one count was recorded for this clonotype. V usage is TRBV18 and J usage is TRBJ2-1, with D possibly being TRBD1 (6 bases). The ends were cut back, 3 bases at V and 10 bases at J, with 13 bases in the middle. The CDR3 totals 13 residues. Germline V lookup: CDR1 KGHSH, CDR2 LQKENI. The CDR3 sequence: CASSPAAGTEQFF. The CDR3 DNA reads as TGTGCCAGCTCACCGGCCGCCGGGACAGAGCAGTTCTTC.

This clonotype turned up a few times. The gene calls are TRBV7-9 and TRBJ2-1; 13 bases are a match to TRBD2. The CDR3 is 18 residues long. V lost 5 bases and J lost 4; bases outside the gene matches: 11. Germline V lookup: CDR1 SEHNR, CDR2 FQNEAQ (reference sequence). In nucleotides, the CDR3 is TGTGCCAGCAGCCAAGCAATCCCGGGACTAGCGGGGTACAATGAGCAGTTCTTC. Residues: CASSQAIPGLAGYNEQFF.

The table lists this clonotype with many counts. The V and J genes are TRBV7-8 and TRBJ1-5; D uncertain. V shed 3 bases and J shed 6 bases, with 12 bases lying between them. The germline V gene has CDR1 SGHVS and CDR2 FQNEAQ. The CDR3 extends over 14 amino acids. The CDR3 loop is CASSLMERRQPQHF. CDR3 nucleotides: TGTGCCAGCAGCTTGATGGAAAGGCGTCAGCCCCAGCATTTT.

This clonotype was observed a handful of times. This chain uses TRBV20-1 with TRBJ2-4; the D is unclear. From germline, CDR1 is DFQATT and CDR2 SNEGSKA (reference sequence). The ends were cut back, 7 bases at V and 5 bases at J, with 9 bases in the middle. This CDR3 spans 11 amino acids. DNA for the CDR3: TGCAGTGGCTATGGGGAAAACATTCAGTACTTC. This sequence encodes CSGYGENIQYF.

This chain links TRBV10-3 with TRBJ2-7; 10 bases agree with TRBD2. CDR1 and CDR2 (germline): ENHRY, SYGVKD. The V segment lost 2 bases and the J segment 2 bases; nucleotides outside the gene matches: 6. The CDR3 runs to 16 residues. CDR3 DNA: TGTGCCATCAGTGAGCCTGGGACTAGCGTCGCCTACGAGCAGTACTTC. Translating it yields CAISEPGTSVAYEQYF.

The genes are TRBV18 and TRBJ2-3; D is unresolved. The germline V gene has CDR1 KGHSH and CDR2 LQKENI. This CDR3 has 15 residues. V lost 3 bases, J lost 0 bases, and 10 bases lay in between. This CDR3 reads CASSPEISSTDTQYF. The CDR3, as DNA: TGTGCCAGCTCACCCGAGATATCTAGCACAGATACGCAGTATTTT.

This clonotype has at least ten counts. CDR3 region: CSAGRDLNTEAFF. In DNA form, the CDR3 reads TGCAGTGCCGGTAGGGATTTGAACACTGAAGCTTTCTTT. The chain is built from TRBV20-1 and TRBJ1-1, with D uncertain. V was trimmed by 6 bases and J by 0 bases, leaving 11 bases between them. The CDR3 spans 13 residues. Germline V gene data show CDR1 as DFQATT and CDR2 as SNEGSKA (reference sequence).

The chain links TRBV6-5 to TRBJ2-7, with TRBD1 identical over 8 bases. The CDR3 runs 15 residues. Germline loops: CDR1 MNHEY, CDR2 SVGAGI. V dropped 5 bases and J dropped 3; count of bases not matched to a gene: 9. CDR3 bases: TGTGCCAGCAGTCAGGGACAGGTTCAATTCTACGAGCAGTACTTC. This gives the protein CASSQGQVQFYEQYF.

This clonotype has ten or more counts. The CDR3 loop is CASSLVLGGTGETQYF. The CDR3 coding sequence is TGCGCCAGCAGCTTGGTTTTGGGAGGGACAGGAGAGACCCAGTACTTC. This sequence joins TRBV5-1 and TRBJ2-5; D is perhaps TRBD1 (8 bases). The V gene lost 0 bases and the J gene lost 4 bases, with 16 bases spanning the gap. In germline, CDR1 is SGHRS, CDR2 YFSETQ. The CDR3 sequence is 16 residues long.

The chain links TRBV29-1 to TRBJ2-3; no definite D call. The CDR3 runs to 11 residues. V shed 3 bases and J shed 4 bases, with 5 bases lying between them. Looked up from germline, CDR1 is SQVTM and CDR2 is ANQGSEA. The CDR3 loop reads CSVDFPDTQYF. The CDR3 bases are TGCAGCGTTGATTTCCCAGATACGCAGTATTTT.

The CDR3 coding sequence is TGTGCCAGCCGAGGGCGGGAGACCTACGAGCAGTACTTC. It translates to CASRGRETYEQYF. The chain joins TRBV25-1 to TRBJ2-7, with 7 bases fitting TRBD2. This CDR3 contains 13 residues. The germline gives CDR1 MGHDK, CDR2 SYGVNS. The junction had 6 bases not matched to a gene; V was cut back by 8 bases and J by 2 bases.

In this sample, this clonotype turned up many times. CDR3 sequence: CASSLSPGAPEAFF. Written as DNA, the CDR3 is TGCGCCAGCAGCCTAAGCCCAGGGGCCCCTGAAGCTTTCTTT. This chain links TRBV5-1 with TRBJ1-1; D perhaps matches TRBD1 (6 bases). The CDR3 sequence is 14 residues long. Trimming removed 4 bases at V and 6 bases at J, with 16 bases between. Germline values: CDR1 SGHRS, CDR2 YFSETQ.

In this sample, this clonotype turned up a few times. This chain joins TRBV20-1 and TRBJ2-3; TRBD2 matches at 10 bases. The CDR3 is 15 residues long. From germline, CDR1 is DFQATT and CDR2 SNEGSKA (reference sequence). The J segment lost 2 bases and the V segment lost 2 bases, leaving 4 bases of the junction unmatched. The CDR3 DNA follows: TGCAGTGCTAGAACCCTAGCGGGAGTCACAGATACGCAGTATTTT. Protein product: CSARTLAGVTDTQYF.

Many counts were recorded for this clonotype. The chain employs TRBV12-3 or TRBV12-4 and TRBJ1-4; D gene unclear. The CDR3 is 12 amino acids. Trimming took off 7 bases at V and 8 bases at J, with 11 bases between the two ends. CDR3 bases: TGTGCCAGCACCTCTCGAGGCGAAAAACTGTTTTTT. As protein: CASTSRGEKLFF.

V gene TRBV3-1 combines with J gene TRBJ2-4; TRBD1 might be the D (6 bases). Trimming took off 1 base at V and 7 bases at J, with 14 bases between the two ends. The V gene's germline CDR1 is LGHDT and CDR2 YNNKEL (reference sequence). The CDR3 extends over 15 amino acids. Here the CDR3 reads CASSQAPGVRNIQYF. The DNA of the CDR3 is TGTGCCAGCAGCCAAGCTCCAGGGGTTAGGAACATTCAGTACTTC. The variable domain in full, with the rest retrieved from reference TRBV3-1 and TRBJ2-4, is DTAVSQTPKYLVTQMGNDKSIKCEQNLGHDTMYWYKQDSKKFLKIMFSYNNKELIINETVPNRFSPKSPDKAHLNLHINSLELGDSAVYFCASSQAPGVRNIQYFGAGTRLSVL.

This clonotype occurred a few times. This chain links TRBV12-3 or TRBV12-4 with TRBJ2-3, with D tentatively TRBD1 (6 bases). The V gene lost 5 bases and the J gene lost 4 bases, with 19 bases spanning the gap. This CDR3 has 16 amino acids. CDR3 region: CASSIGLGAGADTQYF. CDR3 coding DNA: TGTGCCAGCAGTATTGGGTTGGGGGCCGGAGCAGATACGCAGTATTTT.

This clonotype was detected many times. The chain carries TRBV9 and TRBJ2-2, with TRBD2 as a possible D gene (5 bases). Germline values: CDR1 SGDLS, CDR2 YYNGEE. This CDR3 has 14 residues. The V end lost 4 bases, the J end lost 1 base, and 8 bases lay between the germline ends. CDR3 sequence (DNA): TGTGCCAGCAGCACCGGGGAGAACACCGGGGAGCTGTTTTTT. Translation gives CASSTGENTGELFF.

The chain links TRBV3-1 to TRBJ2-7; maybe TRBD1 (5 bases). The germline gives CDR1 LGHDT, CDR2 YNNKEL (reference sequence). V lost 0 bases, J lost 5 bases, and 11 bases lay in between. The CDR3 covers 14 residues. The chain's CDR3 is CASSQDPGSDEQYF. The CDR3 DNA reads TGTGCCAGCAGCCAAGATCCAGGGTCGGACGAGCAGTACTTC.

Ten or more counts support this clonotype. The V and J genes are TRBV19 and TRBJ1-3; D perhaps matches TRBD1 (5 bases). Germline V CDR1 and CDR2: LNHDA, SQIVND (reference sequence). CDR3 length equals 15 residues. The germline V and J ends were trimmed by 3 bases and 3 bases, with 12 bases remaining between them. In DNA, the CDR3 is TGTGCCAGTAGTATGCGGCAGGGAATTGGAAACACCATATATTTT. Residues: CASSMRQGIGNTIYF.

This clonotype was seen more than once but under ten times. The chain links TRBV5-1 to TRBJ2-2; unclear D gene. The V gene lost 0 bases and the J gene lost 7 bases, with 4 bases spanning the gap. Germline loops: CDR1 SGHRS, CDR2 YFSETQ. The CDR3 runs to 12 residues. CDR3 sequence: CASSLVDGELFF. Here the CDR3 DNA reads TGCGCCAGCAGCTTGGTTGACGGGGAGCTGTTTTTT. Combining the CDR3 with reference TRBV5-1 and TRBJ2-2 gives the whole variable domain KAGVTQTPRYLIKTRGQQVTLSCSPISGHRSVSWYQQTPGQGLQFLFEYFSETQRNKGNFPGRFSGRQFSNSRSEMNVSTLELGDSALYLCASSLVDGELFFGEGSRLTVL.

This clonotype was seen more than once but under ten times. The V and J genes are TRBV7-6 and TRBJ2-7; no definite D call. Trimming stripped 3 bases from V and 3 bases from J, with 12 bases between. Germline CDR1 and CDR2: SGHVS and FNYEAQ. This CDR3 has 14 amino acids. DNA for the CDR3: TGTGCCAGCAGCTTCCCCCCCGAAAACTACGAGCAGTACTTC. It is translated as CASSFPPENYEQYF.

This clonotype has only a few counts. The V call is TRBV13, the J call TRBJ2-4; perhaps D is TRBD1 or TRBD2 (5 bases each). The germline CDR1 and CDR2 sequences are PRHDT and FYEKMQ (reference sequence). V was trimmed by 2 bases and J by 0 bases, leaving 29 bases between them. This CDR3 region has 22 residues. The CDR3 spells CASSLIKLGALGTSIAKNIQYF. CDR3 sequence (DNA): TGTGCCAGCAGCTTAATTAAACTCGGGGCCCTTGGTACCTCCATAGCCAAAAACATTCAGTACTTC.